This T cell receptor (beta chain) was identified during a study of T cell repertoires in cytomegalovirus infection. Study overall: Indications of both CMV infection and matching HLA type were provided by public TCR beta signatures.

Study observations and caveats: Carriers of CMV plus the relevant HLA were identified by cumulative public TCR beta family frequency. The response measured ex vivo was dominated by TCR beta clonotypes (HLA-C-restricted and CMV-specific).

Germline trimming cut 1 base from V and 10 bases from J; bases unmatched to any gene: 16. CDR3 length: 18 amino acids. Germline CDR1 is SGHVS and CDR2 is FQNEAQ. TCRdb ran MiXCR on the reads and lists one entry per CDR3 protein. The sample records fewer than 550,000 distinct CDR3 sequences, approximately 15% being singletons. Ten or more counts support this clonotype. Its cognate antigen is unknown. J is TRBJ1-6 and V is TRBV7-8, with TRBD1 identical over 7 bases. This clonotype originated in a human donor in good health (CMV status not recorded). Some clones in this sample may be carry-over from other donors' samples. The specimen sequenced was CD8+ T cells from PBMCs. This chain's CDR3 is CASSLGTLTGKSRSPLHF. As DNA, the CDR3 is TGTGCCAGCAGCTTAGGGACCCTGACAGGGAAATCCCGATCACCCCTCCACTTT.